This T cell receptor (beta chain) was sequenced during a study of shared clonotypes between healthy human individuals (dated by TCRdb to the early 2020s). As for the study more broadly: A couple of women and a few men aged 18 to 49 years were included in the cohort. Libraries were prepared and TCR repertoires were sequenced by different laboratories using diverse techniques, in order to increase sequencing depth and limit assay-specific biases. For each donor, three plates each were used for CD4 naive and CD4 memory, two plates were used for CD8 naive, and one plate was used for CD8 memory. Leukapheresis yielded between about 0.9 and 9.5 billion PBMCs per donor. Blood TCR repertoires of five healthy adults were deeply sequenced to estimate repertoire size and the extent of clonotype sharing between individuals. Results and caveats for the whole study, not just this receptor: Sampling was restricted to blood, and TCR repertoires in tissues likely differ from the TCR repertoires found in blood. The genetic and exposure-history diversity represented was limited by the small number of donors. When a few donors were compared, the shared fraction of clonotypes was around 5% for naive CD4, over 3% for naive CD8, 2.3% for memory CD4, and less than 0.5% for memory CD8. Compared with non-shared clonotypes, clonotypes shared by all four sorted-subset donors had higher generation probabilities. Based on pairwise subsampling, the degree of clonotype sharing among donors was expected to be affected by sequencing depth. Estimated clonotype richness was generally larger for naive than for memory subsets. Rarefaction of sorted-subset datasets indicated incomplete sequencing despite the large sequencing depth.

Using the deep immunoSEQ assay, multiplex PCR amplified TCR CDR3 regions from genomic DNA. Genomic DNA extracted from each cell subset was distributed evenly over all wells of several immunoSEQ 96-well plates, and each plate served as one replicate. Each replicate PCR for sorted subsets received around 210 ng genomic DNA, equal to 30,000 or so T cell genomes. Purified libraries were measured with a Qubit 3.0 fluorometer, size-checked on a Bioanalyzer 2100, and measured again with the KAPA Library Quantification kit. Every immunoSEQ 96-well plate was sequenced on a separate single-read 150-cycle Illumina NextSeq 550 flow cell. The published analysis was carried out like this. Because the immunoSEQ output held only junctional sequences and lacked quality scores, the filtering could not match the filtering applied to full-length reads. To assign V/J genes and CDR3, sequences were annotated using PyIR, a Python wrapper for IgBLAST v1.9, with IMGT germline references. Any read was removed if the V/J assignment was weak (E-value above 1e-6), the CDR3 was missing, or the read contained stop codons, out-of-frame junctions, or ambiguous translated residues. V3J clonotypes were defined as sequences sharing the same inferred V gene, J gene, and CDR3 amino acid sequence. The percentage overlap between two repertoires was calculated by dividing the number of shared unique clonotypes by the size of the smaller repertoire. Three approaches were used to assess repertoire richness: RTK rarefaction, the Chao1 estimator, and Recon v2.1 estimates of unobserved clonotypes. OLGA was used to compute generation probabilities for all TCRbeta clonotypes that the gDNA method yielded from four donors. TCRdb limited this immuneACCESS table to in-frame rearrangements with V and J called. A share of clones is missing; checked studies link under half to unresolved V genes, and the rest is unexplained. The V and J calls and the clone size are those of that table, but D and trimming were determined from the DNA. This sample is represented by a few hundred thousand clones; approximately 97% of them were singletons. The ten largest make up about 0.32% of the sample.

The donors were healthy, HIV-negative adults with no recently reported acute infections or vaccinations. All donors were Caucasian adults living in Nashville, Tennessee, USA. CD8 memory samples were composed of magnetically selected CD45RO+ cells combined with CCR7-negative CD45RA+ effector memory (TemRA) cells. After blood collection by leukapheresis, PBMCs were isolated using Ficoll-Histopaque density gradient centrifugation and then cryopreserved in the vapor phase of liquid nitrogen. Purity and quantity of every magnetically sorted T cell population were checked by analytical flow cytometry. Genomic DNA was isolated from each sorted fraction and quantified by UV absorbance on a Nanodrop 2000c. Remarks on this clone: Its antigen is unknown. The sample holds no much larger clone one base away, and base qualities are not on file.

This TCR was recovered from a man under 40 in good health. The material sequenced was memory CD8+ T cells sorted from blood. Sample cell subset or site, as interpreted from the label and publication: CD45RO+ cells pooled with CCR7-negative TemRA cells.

The sequence in DNA is TGCAGCGTCCTCGGGGGCCGTGACAGCTCCTACGAGCAGTACTTC. The translation is CSVLGGRDSSYEQYF. The chain was built from TRBV29-1 and TRBJ2-7; the D segment is perhaps TRBD1 or TRBD2, each sharing 6 matched bases. V is shortened by 6 bases, J by 0 bases, and the region joining them spans 18 bases. Via the germline V gene, CDR1 is SQVTM and CDR2 ANQGSEA. The CDR3 sequence holds 15 residues, the cysteine and phenylalanine included. Kept here is only the CDR3 DNA, which spans 45 bases and is read in frame from base 1.